The 18 T cell receptor beta chains presented below share a single source sample, sequenced in a study of T cells in tuberculosis. After thawing and overnight rest, PBMC were stained with GMM-loaded CD1B tetramer, viability dye and anti-CD3 for sorting. The CD1B tetramers carried C32 glucose monomycolate purified from Rhodococcus equi. Clones were sequenced by immunoSEQ multiplex PCR, and TCRdb holds only the in-frame ones, with some missing. Here the sample spans 80,000 to 100,000 clones, more than 75% being singletons. What was sequenced was CD1b-GMM tetramer-negative cells sorted from PBMCs. The receptors were gathered from an adult woman with latent tuberculosis.

The chain joins TRBV19 to TRBJ1-2; 7 nucleotides line up with TRBD1. There are 16 residues in the CDR3. V gave up 3 bases and J gave up 1 base; unmatched junction bases: 8. The V gene's germline CDR1 is LNHDA and CDR2 SQIVND (reference sequence). The DNA of the CDR3 is TGTGCCAGTAGTATGGGGAACAGGGGAGGTAACTATGGCTACACCTTC. It codes for CASSMGNRGGNYGYTF.

This clone was recorded only once. The chain carries TRBV19 and TRBJ1-5; a weak D match, TRBD1 (6 bases). Trimming left V 5 bases short and J 0 bases short, with 14 bases between. The germline CDR1 and CDR2 sequences are LNHDA and SQIVND (reference sequence). The CDR3 has 16 amino acids. The CDR3 loop reads CASSQSTGNSNQPQHF. In DNA, the CDR3 is TGTGCCAGTAGTCAAAGCACAGGGAATAGCAATCAGCCCCAGCATTTT.

This chain uses TRBV5-4 with TRBJ2-2, with TRBD2 as a possible D gene (6 bases). Germline V CDR1 and CDR2: SGHNT, YYREEE (reference sequence). The CDR3 contains 16 residues. V gave up 0 bases and J gave up 6 bases, with 15 bases separating them. This chain's CDR3 is CASSLGGASYPGELFF. The CDR3 DNA reads as TGTGCCAGCAGCTTGGGCGGGGCGTCCTATCCCGGGGAGCTGTTTTTT.

The chain is built from TRBV5-1 and TRBJ1-2, with D perhaps matching TRBD1 (6 bases). CDR1 is SGHRS, CDR2 YFSETQ, per germline. The CDR3 sequence is 13 residues long. V gave up 3 bases and J gave up 4 bases, with 10 bases separating them. DNA for the CDR3: TGCGCCAGCAGCTGGGACAAGTCCTATGGCTACACCTTC. Its protein is CASSWDKSYGYTF.

This chain connects TRBV4-1 to TRBJ1-1; D is unclear. Germline CDR1 and CDR2: MGHRA and YSYEKL. V was clipped by 0 bases and J by 4 bases, with 12 bases between them. The CDR3 is made up of 15 amino acids. CDR3 loop: CASSQEGSGVTEAFF. The CDR3 bases are TGCGCCAGCAGCCAAGAGGGATCCGGGGTCACTGAAGCTTTCTTT.

This clone was counted a single time. The chain combines TRBV5-4 with TRBJ2-5; 8 positions agree with TRBD1. The V gene's germline CDR1 is SGHNT and CDR2 YYREEE (reference sequence). V lost 0 bases to trimming and J lost 5 bases; unmatched junction nucleotides: 6. The CDR3 is 15 residues long. This chain's CDR3 is CASSLEPTGGETQYF. The CDR3 nucleotides are TGTGCCAGCAGCTTGGAACCTACAGGGGGGGAGACCCAGTACTTC.

V usage is TRBV5-4 and J usage is TRBJ1-2, with TRBD1 identical over 9 bases. CDR1 is SGHNT, CDR2 YYREEE, per germline (reference sequence). The length of the CDR3 is 15 residues. With V trimmed by 3 bases and J by 4 bases, 7 bases remained unmatched. The DNA for the CDR3 is TGTGCCAGCAGCTATGCCGGGACAGGGTCCTATGGCTACACCTTC. It translates to CASSYAGTGSYGYTF. The entire variable domain, with the rest obtained from reference TRBV5-4 and TRBJ1-2, is as follows: ETGVTQSPTHLIKTRGQQVTLRCSSQSGHNTVSWYQQALGQGPQFIFQYYREEENGRGNFPPRFSGLQFPNYSSELNVNALELDDSALYLCASSYAGTGSYGYTFGSGTRLTVV.

This chain joins TRBV11-2 and TRBJ1-2; weak D call: TRBD1 (5 bases). The CDR3 extends over 14 amino acids. The germline CDR1 and CDR2 sequences are SGHAT and FQNNGV. V lost 3 bases and J 7 bases, leaving 15 bases between the germline ends. CDR3 nucleotides: TGTGCCAGCAGCTTTGGGCGGGGGTTGGTTGGCTACACCTTC. It codes for CASSFGRGLVGYTF.

This rearrangement joins TRBV29-1 to TRBJ2-3, with a possible D match to TRBD1 (6 bases). The CDR3 totals 17 residues. V gave up 7 bases and J gave up 0 bases, with 23 bases separating them. The germline V gene encodes CDR1 SQVTM and CDR2 ANQGSEA. In DNA form, the CDR3 reads TGCAGCGCCCAACATCCGTTGGACAGAGTTAGCACAGATACGCAGTATTTT. The encoded protein is CSAQHPLDRVSTDTQYF.

The chain carries TRBV5-1 and TRBJ2-6, with TRBD2 matching over 7 bases. This CDR3 is 19 amino acids long. The germline V gene has CDR1 SGHRS and CDR2 YFSETQ. Trimming cost V 3 bases and J 0 bases; bases outside gene matches: 12. This CDR3 is CASSSYDTGGASGANVLTF. The CDR3 DNA reads TGCGCCAGCAGCTCGTATGACACGGGGGGAGCCTCTGGGGCCAACGTCCTGACTTTC.

This chain uses TRBV10-3 with TRBJ1-4, with TRBD1 matching over 7 bases. The CDR3 is 18 amino acids. The germline V gene encodes CDR1 ENHRY and CDR2 SYGVKD. Trimming removed 2 bases from V and 1 base from J; junction bases left unmatched: 10. This CDR3 is CAISERIGRGQTNEKLFF. CDR3 DNA: TGTGCCATCAGTGAGCGGATCGGGAGGGGGCAAACTAATGAAAAACTGTTTTTT.

The gene calls are TRBV5-4 and TRBJ2-2; weak D call: TRBD1 (7 bases). The CDR3 is made up of 16 amino acids. Germline CDR1 is SGHNT and CDR2 is YYREEE (reference sequence). V lost 7 bases to trimming and J lost 6 bases, with 22 bases between them. The chain's CDR3 is CASYPSGRGASGELFF. In DNA form, the CDR3 reads TGTGCCAGCTATCCTTCTGGCAGGGGGGCTTCCGGGGAGCTGTTTTTT.

In its sample, this clone was seen once. Written as DNA, the CDR3 is TGCAGCGTTGAACAGGGGTTAATGAACACTGAAGCTTTCTTT. Translation gives CSVEQGLMNTEAFF. V and J are TRBV29-1 and TRBJ1-1; tentative D call: TRBD1 (6 bases). Germline lookup yields CDR1 SQVTM and CDR2 ANQGSEA. V was pared by 2 bases and J by 0 bases, with 10 bases between. CDR3 length: 14 amino acids.

V and J are TRBV19 and TRBJ1-6; D is unclear. V gave up 5 bases and J gave up 6 bases, with 5 bases separating them. The germline CDR1 and CDR2 sequences are LNHDA and SQIVND (reference sequence). This CDR3 is built from 12 residues. CDR3 sequence reads: CASSVSNSPLHF. The CDR3 region has the DNA TGTGCCAGTAGTGTATCTAATTCACCCCTCCACTTT.

This chain links TRBV6-1 with TRBJ1-6; D not certain. Germline values: CDR1 MNHNS, CDR2 SASEGT. Trimming removed 1 base from V and 5 bases from J, with 15 bases in between. The CDR3 has 17 amino acids. The CDR3 region has the DNA TGTGCCAGCAGTGAAGAGGGAGGATCAGGTCATAATTCACCCCTCCACTTT. It specifies CASSEEGGSGHNSPLHF.

V gene TRBV27 combines with J gene TRBJ1-2; no reliable D call. V lost 3 bases and J lost 4, with 9 bases in between. Germline V lookup: CDR1 MNHEY, CDR2 SMNVEV (reference sequence). This CDR3 has 13 amino acids. The chain's CDR3 is CASSLAGPYGYTF. The CDR3 DNA is TGTGCCAGCAGTTTGGCAGGCCCCTATGGCTACACCTTC.

This chain uses TRBV11-2 with TRBJ1-1, with a possible D match to TRBD1 (6 bases). V was cut by 0 bases and J by 0 bases, with 14 bases left in between. Germline V gives CDR1 SGHAT, CDR2 FQNNGV. This CDR3 comprises 17 residues. The CDR3 nucleotides are TGTGCCAGCAGCTTAGATAGGGGACACCCACTGAACACTGAAGCTTTCTTT. Translated, it gives CASSLDRGHPLNTEAFF.

About this clone itself: Other DNA sequences within the sample encode an identical CDR3. The J gene is TRBJ2-7, the V gene TRBV11-2; D perhaps matches TRBD1 (8 bases). The CDR3 contains 14 residues. V was cut by 3 bases and J by 4 bases, with 13 bases left in between. Germline CDR1 SGHAT, CDR2 FQNNGV. CDR3 sequence reads: CASSFGQGGYEQYF. The CDR3 coding sequence is TGTGCCAGCAGCTTCGGACAGGGAGGGTACGAGCAGTACTTC.